Listed below are T cell receptor beta chains from one sample, sequenced in a study of CD8 T cells in ankylosing spondylitis. Each CDR3 protein is one row after TCRdb ran MiXCR on the 5' RACE reads. In the table there are some 840,000 distinct CDR3 sequences, about 11% of which are singletons. The specimen was blood, either unsorted or a sorted T cell fraction (not recorded which). The receptors were gathered from a male donor with ankylosing spondylitis. The CDR3 runs from the conserved cysteine through the conserved F or W. The D gene is left open where the match is weak. Clone size is shown for a subset of rows, as once, few, many or a class of expanded clone.

>TRBD1|TRBJ2-1|TRBV12-3/TRBV12-4|medium-sized
CASSPVDRSSRYEQFF
TGTGCCAGCAGTCCCGTGGACAGGTCATCCAGGTATGAGCAGTTCTTC
>-|TRBJ1-1|TRBV5-1|many
CASSLAVGANTEAFF
TGCGCCAGCAGCTTGGCGGTTGGAGCGAACACTGAAGCTTTCTTT
>-|TRBJ2-7|TRBV29-1|many
CTTRPYEQYF
TGCACCACGAGGCCCTACGAGCAGTACTTC
>-|TRBJ2-7|TRBV7-2|many
CASSLVGGGYEQYF
TGTGCCAGCAGCTTAGTAGGTGGGGGCTACGAGCAGTACTTC
>TRBD2|TRBJ2-1|TRBV28|few
CASRIAGGPYNEQFF
TGTGCCAGCAGAATCGCGGGAGGGCCCTACAATGAGCAGTTCTTC
>TRBD2|TRBJ2-5|TRBV20-1|-
CGAQGGRQETQYF
TGCGGTGCTCAGGGAGGGCGCCAAGAGACCCAGTACTTC
>-|TRBJ2-4|TRBV13|few
CASRESAAKNIQYF
TGTGCCAGCAGAGAATCAGCAGCCAAAAACATTCAGTACTTC
>-|TRBJ1-5|TRBV6-2/TRBV6-3|many
CASSYAVWHQPQHF
TGTGCCAGCAGTTACGCAGTCTGGCACCAGCCCCAGCATTTT
>-|TRBJ2-1|TRBV4-3|few
CASSQDPHGRDNEQFF
TGCGCCAGCAGCCAAGATCCCCATGGCCGGGACAATGAGCAGTTCTTC
>TRBD1|TRBJ2-5|TRBV29-1|many
CSVGTAETQYF
TGCAGCGTGGGGACAGCAGAGACCCAGTACTTC
>-|TRBJ2-7|TRBV18|-
CASSPGGYSSYEQYF
TGTGCCAGCTCACCAGGTGGCTATAGCTCCTACGAGCAGTACTTC
>TRBD1|TRBJ2-7|TRBV20-1|-
CRADRDRAYEQYF
TGCAGGGCTGACCGGGACAGGGCCTACGAGCAGTACTTC
>-|TRBJ1-2|TRBV6-5|-
CASSYSRGQNYGYTF
TGTGCCAGCAGTTACTCGAGGGGTCAGAACTATGGCTACACCTTC
>-|TRBJ1-5|TRBV6-1|few
CASRVRDTGNQPQHF
TGTGCCAGCAGGGTACGGGACACGGGCAATCAGCCCCAGCATTTT
>-|TRBJ2-2|TRBV20-1|-
CSALLNTGELFF
TGCAGTGCTCTACTTAACACCGGGGAGCTGTTTTTT
>-|TRBJ1-1|TRBV20-1|many
CSASVQTVNTEAFF
TGCAGTGCTAGCGTCCAGACCGTGAACACTGAAGCTTTCTTT
>-|TRBJ1-5|TRBV20-1|-
CSATQPRGDDQPQHF
TGCAGTGCCACTCAGCCCAGAGGGGACGATCAGCCCCAGCATTTT
>-|TRBJ2-5|TRBV2|-
CASTDPGKTQYF
TGTGCCAGCACCGACCCGGGGAAGACCCAGTACTTC
>-|TRBJ1-4|TRBV7-2|many
CASSLGGGEKLFF
TGTGCCAGCAGTTTGGGAGGGGGTGAAAAACTGTTTTTT
>TRBD1|TRBJ1-2|TRBV10-3|few
CAISSGGIRGYTF
TGTGCCATCAGTTCAGGGGGCATAAGAGGCTACACCTTC
>-|TRBJ2-3|TRBV4-2|many
CASSQDPAGDGDTQYF
TGTGCCAGCAGCCAAGACCCGGCAGGGGACGGAGATACGCAGTATTTT
>-|TRBJ1-1|TRBV6-2/TRBV6-3|-
CASSYFNTEAFF
TGTGCCAGCAGTTATTTTAACACTGAAGCTTTCTTT
>TRBD2|TRBJ2-1|TRBV6-1|-
CASSLTSGVQGSYNEQFF
TGTGCCAGCAGTCTGACTAGCGGGGTTCAAGGGTCCTACAATGAGCAGTTCTTC
>TRBD1|TRBJ2-5|TRBV29-1|-
CSVDSGTEQETQYF
TGCAGCGTTGACTCCGGGACAGAACAAGAGACCCAGTACTTC
>-|TRBJ1-1|TRBV5-1|few
CASSLVSIKGYTEAFF
TGCGCCAGCAGCTTGGTTAGTATCAAGGGTTACACTGAAGCTTTCTTT
>TRBD2|TRBJ2-5|TRBV3-1|few
CASSLSAGAETQYF
TGTGCCAGCAGCCTTTCAGCGGGAGCAGAGACCCAGTACTTC
>-|TRBJ2-5|TRBV4-2|-
CASSQDLLARETQYF
TGTGCCAGCAGCCAAGATCTTCTAGCCCGGGAGACCCAGTACTTC
>-|TRBJ2-7|TRBV7-2|many
CASSTAWGNEQYF
TGTGCCAGCAGCACCGCTTGGGGAAACGAGCAGTACTTC
>TRBD1|TRBJ1-5|TRBV12-3/TRBV12-4|few
CASSKGTGGAWQPQHF
TGTGCCAGCAGCAAGGGGACAGGGGGCGCGTGGCAGCCCCAGCATTTT
>-|TRBJ1-3|TRBV9|-
CASSVGGRSSGNTIYF
TGTGCCAGCAGCGTAGGGGGCCGATCCTCTGGAAACACCATATATTTT
>-|TRBJ1-5|TRBV11-2|many
CASSSSGNQPQHF
TGTGCCAGCAGCTCGAGTGGCAATCAGCCCCAGCATTTT
>TRBD1|TRBJ2-1|TRBV12-3/TRBV12-4|-
CASRSFRGRNEQFF
TGTGCCAGCAGGTCCTTTAGGGGGCGAAATGAGCAGTTCTTC
>TRBD1|TRBJ2-3|TRBV28|few
CGCGQGTDTQYF
TGTGGATGCGGACAGGGCACAGATACGCAGTATTTT
>-|TRBJ2-6|TRBV7-2|few
CASSSRRSSGANVLTF
TGTGCCAGCAGCTCCAGGAGGTCCTCTGGGGCCAACGTCCTGACTTTC
>-|TRBJ2-2|TRBV20-1|-
CSARIRGKTGELFF
TGCAGTGCTAGAATACGAGGGAAAACCGGGGAGCTGTTTTTT
>-|TRBJ2-5|TRBV29-1|many
CSVEPLRRETQYF
TGCAGCGTTGAGCCGTTGCGGAGAGAGACCCAGTACTTC
>-|TRBJ1-2|TRBV6-1|few
CASRLRQGNYGYTF
TGTGCCAGCAGACTCCGGCAGGGCAACTATGGCTACACCTTC
>TRBD1|TRBJ2-7|TRBV2|-
CATADRVVHEQYF
TGTGCCACCGCCGACAGGGTGGTCCACGAGCAGTACTTC
>TRBD2|TRBJ2-1|TRBV20-1|few
CSARDSRTSGNYNEQFF
TGCAGTGCTAGAGATTCGAGGACTAGCGGAAACTACAATGAGCAGTTCTTC
>TRBD2|TRBJ2-2|TRBV7-2|-
CASSLVASGGPNTGELFF
TGTGCCAGCAGCTTAGTCGCTAGCGGGGGCCCGAACACCGGGGAGCTGTTTTTT
>-|TRBJ1-1|TRBV6-5|-
CASSSPRRGNEAFF
TGTGCCAGCAGTTCGCCGAGGAGAGGGAATGAAGCTTTCTTT
>-|TRBJ1-1|TRBV20-1|few
CSAPGLGETEAFF
TGCAGTGCCCCCGGCCTGGGGGAAACTGAAGCTTTCTTT
>TRBD2|TRBJ2-3|TRBV28|once
CASSRSGRGTDTQYF
TGTGCCAGCAGCCGCAGCGGGAGAGGCACAGATACGCAGTATTTT
>TRBD1|TRBJ2-3|TRBV20-1|-
CSAQRTGSTDTQYF
TGCAGTGCTCAACGGACAGGGAGCACAGATACGCAGTATTTT
>-|TRBJ2-1|TRBV29-1|many
CSAQGGNEQFF
TGCAGCGCCCAAGGCGGGAATGAGCAGTTCTTC
>-|TRBJ2-3|TRBV20-1|many
CSATPDFSDTQYF
TGCAGTGCTACTCCGGACTTTTCGGATACGCAGTATTTT
>-|TRBJ1-5|TRBV20-1|-
CSARDGRVGQPQHF
TGCAGTGCTAGAGATGGGCGGGTGGGACAGCCCCAGCATTTT
>-|TRBJ2-2|TRBV20-1|few
CSAIAAQYTGELFF
TGCAGTGCTATAGCGGCTCAATACACCGGGGAGCTGTTTTTT
>-|TRBJ2-5|TRBV7-2|few
CASSLIWETQYF
TGTGCCAGCAGCTTAATTTGGGAGACCCAGTACTTC
>-|TRBJ2-2|TRBV7-3|-
CASSSTIGELFF
TGTGCCAGCAGCTCCACAATCGGGGAGCTGTTTTTT
>-|TRBJ2-5|TRBV27|-
CASSFNGVGEETQYF
TGTGCCAGCAGTTTCAACGGGGTTGGGGAAGAGACCCAGTACTTC
>-|TRBJ2-2|TRBV10-2|few
CASSESGVATGELFF
TGCGCCAGCAGTGAGTCCGGGGTCGCAACCGGGGAGCTGTTTTTT
>-|TRBJ2-1|TRBV12-3/TRBV12-4|few
CASSSLSYRNEQFF
TGTGCCAGCAGTTCCTTATCATATCGGAATGAGCAGTTCTTC
>-|TRBJ2-3|TRBV27|few
CASSLSLRGDTQYF
TGTGCCAGCAGTTTATCCCTCAGGGGAGATACGCAGTATTTT
>TRBD1|TRBJ2-1|TRBV3-1|-
CASSRLIGTGRFF
TGTGCCAGCAGCCGCCTTATAGGGACAGGTCGGTTCTTC
>TRBD1|TRBJ1-1|TRBV4-2|-
CASSQMVGGEVTEAFF
TGTGCCAGCAGCCAAATGGTAGGGGGCGAAGTCACTGAAGCTTTCTTT
>-|TRBJ1-5|TRBV20-1|many
CSARKGDQPQHF
TGCAGTGCTAGAAAGGGGGATCAGCCCCAGCATTTT
>-|TRBJ2-7|TRBV7-2|-
CASSLVGRAGSYEQYF
TGTGCCAGCAGCTTAGTCGGAAGGGCAGGATCCTACGAGCAGTACTTC
>TRBD1|TRBJ2-1|TRBV12-3/TRBV12-4|many
CASSPTRDRYNEQFF
TGTGCCAGCAGTCCGACACGGGACAGGTACAATGAGCAGTTCTTC
>-|TRBJ2-3|TRBV5-1|-
CATRPGGESTDTQYF
TGCGCCACCCGGCCCGGCGGCGAGTCCACAGATACGCAGTATTTT